This T cell receptor (beta chain) emerged from a study of blood T cell repertoires in COVID-19. The CDR3 covers 18 residues. Unmatched junction bases numbered 16, after V lost 5 bases and J lost 8 bases. Germline V gene sequence: CDR1 MNHEY, CDR2 SMNVEV (reference sequence). Profiling relied on immunoSEQ multiplex PCR, and the TCRdb table lists in-frame clones only, not all of them. Here the sample spans 200,000 to 300,000 clones, around four fifths being singletons. The sequencing input was peripheral blood. The sequence was obtained from a woman aged 55 to 70 with active or convalescent COVID-19. The chain carries TRBV27 and TRBJ2-1; 12 bases align to TRBD2. The CDR3 loop is CASSLRYPTSGSTDEQFF. The CDR3 bases are TGTGCCAGCAGTCTCCGTTACCCGACTAGCGGGAGTACCGATGAGCAGTTCTTC.